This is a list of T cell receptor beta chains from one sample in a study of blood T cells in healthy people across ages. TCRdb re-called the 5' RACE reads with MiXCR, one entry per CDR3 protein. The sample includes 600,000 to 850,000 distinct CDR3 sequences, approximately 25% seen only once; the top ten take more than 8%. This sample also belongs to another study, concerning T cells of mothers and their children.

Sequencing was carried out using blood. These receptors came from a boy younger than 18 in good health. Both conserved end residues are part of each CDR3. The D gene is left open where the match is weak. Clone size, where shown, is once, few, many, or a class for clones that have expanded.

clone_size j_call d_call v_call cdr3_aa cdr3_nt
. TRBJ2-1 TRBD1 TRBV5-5 CASSLADTGGYNEQFF TGTGCCAGCAGCTTGGCCGACACAGGGGGCTACAATGAGCAGTTCTTC
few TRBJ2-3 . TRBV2 CASRYPRESYTDTQYF TGTGCCAGCAGGTACCCCCGGGAATCTTACACAGATACGCAGTATTTT
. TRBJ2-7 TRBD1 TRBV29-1 CSVEGERGQGAYEQYF TGCAGCGTTGAAGGGGAACGGGGACAGGGTGCCTACGAGCAGTACTTC
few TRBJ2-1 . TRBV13 CASSLVGASGRNEQFF TGTGCCAGCAGCTTAGTGGGGGCTAGCGGACGCAATGAGCAGTTCTTC
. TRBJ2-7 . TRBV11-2 CASSAGLGAYEQYF TGTGCCAGCAGCGCCGGTTTGGGGGCCTACGAGCAGTACTTC
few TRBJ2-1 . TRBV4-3 CASSQEEQEQFF TGCGCCAGCAGCCAAGAGGAACAGGAGCAGTTCTTC
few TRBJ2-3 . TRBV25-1 CASSEQGTDTQYF TGTGCCAGCAGTGAACAAGGCACAGATACGCAGTATTTT
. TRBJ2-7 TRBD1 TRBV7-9 CASSSSTGHEQYF TGTGCCAGCAGCTCCTCGACAGGGCATGAGCAGTACTTC
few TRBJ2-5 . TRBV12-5 CASGFVETQYF TGTGCTAGTGGTTTTGTAGAGACCCAGTACTTC
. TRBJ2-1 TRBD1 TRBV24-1 CATSERGTGAYNEQFF TGTGCCACCAGTGAACGGGGGACAGGTGCCTACAATGAGCAGTTCTTC
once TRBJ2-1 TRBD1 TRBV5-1 CASSWTGTGDRDEQFF TGCGCCAGCAGCTGGACCGGGACAGGGGATAGAGATGAGCAGTTCTTC
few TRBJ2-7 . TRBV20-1 CSARDRGANYEQYF TGCAGTGCTAGAGATCGGGGGGCCAACTACGAGCAGTACTTC
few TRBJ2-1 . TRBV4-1 CASSPALGESSYNEQFF TGCGCCAGCAGCCCAGCGCTTGGAGAGAGCTCCTACAATGAGCAGTTCTTC
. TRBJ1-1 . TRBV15 CATSRDSSGTEAFF TGTGCCACCAGCAGAGATAGCAGCGGCACTGAAGCTTTCTTT
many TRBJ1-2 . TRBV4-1 CASSQVPGVYGYTF TGCGCCAGCAGCCAAGTCCCGGGAGTGTATGGCTACACCTTC
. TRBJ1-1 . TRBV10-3 CAISDILGHRVNTEAFF TGTGCCATCAGTGATATTCTGGGACACCGGGTGAACACTGAAGCTTTCTTT
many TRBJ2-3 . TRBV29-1 CSVSGLGTDTQYF TGCAGCGTGTCTGGTCTCGGCACAGATACGCAGTATTTT
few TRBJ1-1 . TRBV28 CATMRGTAEAFF TGTGCCACCATGCGGGGAACTGCTGAAGCTTTCTTT
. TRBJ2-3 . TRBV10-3 CAINSRHTDTQYF TGTGCCATCAATAGCCGACACACAGATACGCAGTATTTT
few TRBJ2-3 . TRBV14 CASSPWGSTDTQYF TGTGCCAGCAGCCCATGGGGGAGCACAGATACGCAGTATTTT
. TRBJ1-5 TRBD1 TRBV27 CASSRAGTGDYQPQHF TGTGCCAGCAGCCGTGCCGGGACAGGGGATTATCAGCCCCAGCATTTT
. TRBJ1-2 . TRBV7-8 CASSQGEVLCGYTF TGTGCCAGCAGCCAGGGTGAGGTCCTCTGTGGCTACACCTTC
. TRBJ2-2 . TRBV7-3 CASSFLARSTGELFF TGTGCCAGCAGCTTCCTAGCGAGGAGCACCGGGGAGCTGTTTTTT
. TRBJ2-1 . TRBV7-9 CASSLPAGTPGEMSYNEQFF TGTGCCAGCAGCCTACCGGCTGGGACACCCGGGGAGATGTCCTACAATGAGCAGTTCTTC
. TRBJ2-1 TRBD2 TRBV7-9 CASSLELAGSLVNEQFF TGTGCCAGCAGCTTAGAACTAGCGGGAAGTCTGGTAAATGAGCAGTTCTTC
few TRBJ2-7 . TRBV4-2 CASSALNGDEQYF TGTGCCAGCAGCGCCCTTAATGGAGACGAGCAGTACTTC
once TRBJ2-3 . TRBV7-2 CASSFYLSTDTQYF TGTGCCAGCAGCTTCTATCTATCCACAGATACGCAGTATTTT
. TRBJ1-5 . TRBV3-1 CASSQALNQPQHF TGTGCCAGCAGCCAAGCGCTCAATCAGCCCCAGCATTTT
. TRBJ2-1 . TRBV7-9 CASSLATFLYNEQFF TGTGCCAGCAGCTTAGCCACGTTTCTGTACAATGAGCAGTTCTTC
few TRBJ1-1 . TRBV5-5 CASSLGGTANTEAFF TGTGCCAGCAGCTTAGGAGGGACTGCGAACACTGAAGCTTTCTTT
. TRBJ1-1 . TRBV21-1 CASSNLDNGIQRGDTEAFF TGTGCCAGCAGCAACCTCGACAACGGGATCCAGCGAGGGGACACTGAAGCTTTCTTT
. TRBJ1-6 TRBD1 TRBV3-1 CASSLDRGYSPLHF TGTGCCAGCAGCCTGGACAGGGGGTATTCACCCCTCCACTTT
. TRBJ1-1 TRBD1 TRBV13 CASSVRGGNTEAFF TGTGCCAGCAGTGTCAGGGGGGGAAACACTGAAGCTTTCTTT
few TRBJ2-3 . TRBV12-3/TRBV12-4 CASSLIPAPDTQYF TGTGCCAGCAGTTTAATTCCAGCACCAGATACGCAGTATTTT
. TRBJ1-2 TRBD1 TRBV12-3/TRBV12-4 CATRDRGAIRGYTF TGTGCCACGCGGGACAGGGGGGCTATAAGGGGCTACACCTTC
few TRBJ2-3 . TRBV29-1 CSVAAPAARSADTQYF TGCAGCGTTGCGGCCCCGGCAGCGAGGTCGGCAGATACGCAGTATTTT
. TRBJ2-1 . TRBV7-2 CASSLGHGTSYNEQFF TGTGCCAGCAGCTTAGGCCACGGGACTTCCTACAATGAGCAGTTCTTC
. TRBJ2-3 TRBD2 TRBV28 CASSLPTSGSKGTQYF TGTGCCAGCAGTTTACCTACTAGCGGGAGTAAGGGTACGCAGTATTTT
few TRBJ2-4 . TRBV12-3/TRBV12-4 CASSFLEGKNIQYF TGTGCCAGCAGTTTCCTTGAGGGCAAAAACATTCAGTACTTC
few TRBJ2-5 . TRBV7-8 CASRPPDRPIGTQYF TGTGCCAGCAGGCCGCCTGACCGACCCATTGGGACCCAGTACTTC
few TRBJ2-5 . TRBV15 CATSRGSSGTQYF TGTGCCACCAGCAGAGGATCGTCGGGGACCCAGTACTTC
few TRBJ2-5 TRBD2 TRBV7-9 CASSSYGRASYQETQYF TGTGCCAGCAGCTCGTACGGGAGGGCCTCGTACCAAGAGACCCAGTACTTC
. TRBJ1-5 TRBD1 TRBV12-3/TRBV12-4 CASTGTGTNQPQHF TGTGCCAGCACCGGGACAGGGACTAATCAGCCCCAGCATTTT
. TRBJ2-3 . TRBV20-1 CSAPIIRVLSTDTQYF TGCAGTGCTCCCATCATTCGGGTTCTTAGCACAGATACGCAGTATTTT
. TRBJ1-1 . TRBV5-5 CASRGSARTEAFF TGTGCCAGCCGCGGGTCGGCCAGAACTGAAGCTTTCTTT
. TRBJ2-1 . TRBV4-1 CASSQGSGRAYNEQFF TGCGCCAGCAGCCAAGGATCGGGACGCGCCTACAATGAGCAGTTCTTC
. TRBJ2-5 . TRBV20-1 CSALDKETQYF TGCAGTGCTCTGGATAAAGAGACCCAGTACTTC
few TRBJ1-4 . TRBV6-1 CASTGRGLAEKLFF TGTGCCAGCACCGGTAGGGGTCTGGCTGAAAAACTGTTTTTT
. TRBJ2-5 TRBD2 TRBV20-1 CSASRLAGEETQYF TGCAGTGCTAGCCGTCTAGCGGGAGAAGAGACCCAGTACTTC
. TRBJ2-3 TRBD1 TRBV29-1 CSEDRGTDTQYF TGCAGCGAGGACAGGGGCACAGATACGCAGTATTTT
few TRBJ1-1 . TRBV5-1 CASSSGHLPNTEAFF TGCGCCAGCAGCTCGGGACATCTTCCTAACACTGAAGCTTTCTTT
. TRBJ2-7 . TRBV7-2 CASSYHGGYEQYF TGTGCCAGCAGCTACCACGGAGGCTACGAGCAGTACTTC
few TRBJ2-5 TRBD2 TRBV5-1 CASSLNGGDLQETQYF TGCGCCAGCAGCTTGAACGGGGGGGACCTCCAAGAGACCCAGTACTTC
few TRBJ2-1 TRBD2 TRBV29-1 CSVEGTATSGYNEQFF TGCAGCGTTGAAGGGACAGCGACTAGCGGCTACAATGAGCAGTTCTTC
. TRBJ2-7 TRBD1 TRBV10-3 CAISETRDRTYEQYF TGTGCCATCAGTGAGACCCGGGACAGAACCTACGAGCAGTACTTC
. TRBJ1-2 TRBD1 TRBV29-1 CSDGQAHGYTF TGCAGCGACGGACAGGCCCATGGCTACACCTTC